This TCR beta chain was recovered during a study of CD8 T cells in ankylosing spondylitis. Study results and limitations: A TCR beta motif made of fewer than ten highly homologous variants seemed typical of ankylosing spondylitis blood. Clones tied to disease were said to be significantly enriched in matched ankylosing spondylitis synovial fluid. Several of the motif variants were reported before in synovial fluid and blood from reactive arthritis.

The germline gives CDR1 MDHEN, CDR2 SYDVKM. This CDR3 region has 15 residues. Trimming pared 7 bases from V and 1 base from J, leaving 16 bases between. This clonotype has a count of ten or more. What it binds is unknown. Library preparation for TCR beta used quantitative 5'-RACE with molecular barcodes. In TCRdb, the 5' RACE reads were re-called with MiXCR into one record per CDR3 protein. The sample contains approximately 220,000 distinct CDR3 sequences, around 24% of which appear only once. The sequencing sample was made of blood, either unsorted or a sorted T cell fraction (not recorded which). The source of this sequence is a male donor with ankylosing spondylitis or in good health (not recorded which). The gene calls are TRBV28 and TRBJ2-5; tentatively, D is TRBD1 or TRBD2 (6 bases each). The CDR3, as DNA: TGTGCCAGCAACCCGTCGGGGGCTGGCCAAGAGACCCAGTACTTC. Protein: CASNPSGAGQETQYF.